These T cell receptor beta chains were read from a single sample in a study of cytomegalovirus exposure and HLA in healthy donors. The protocol was immunoSEQ multiplex PCR, while the TCRdb copy is restricted to in-frame clones and leaves out a portion. The table records some 140,000 clones, 74% of them present only once. Source material: PBMCs. All receptors come from a man aged 18 to 30 in good health and CMV-seropositive. Each CDR3 is given with its conserved first and last residue. D genes are given only for firm matches. Not every row has a clone size; where given, it reads once, few, many or a size class.

>TRBJ2-4|NA|TRBV5-1|NA
TGCGCCAGCAGCGCTCTTGGGACACAACTAGCCAAAAACATTCAGTACTTC
CASSALGTQLAKNIQYF
>TRBJ1-1|NA|TRBV10-3|NA
TGTGCCATCAGTGACTCGCTCGGGGTCACTGAAGCTTTCTTT
CAISDSLGVTEAFF
>TRBJ2-7|few|TRBV30|NA
TGTGCCTTCCAAGGGGTTAGCTACGAGCAGTACTTC
CAFQGVSYEQYF
>TRBJ2-7|NA|TRBV10-3|NA
TGTGCCATCAGTCCGACTCAATACGAGCAGTACTTC
CAISPTQYEQYF
>TRBJ1-5|NA|TRBV7-2|NA
TGTGCCAGCAGCTTAGTAGGTATGGAGGGAGCTTACAATCAGCCCCAGCATTTT
CASSLVGMEGAYNQPQHF
>TRBJ2-7|few|TRBV6-5|TRBD1
TGTGCCAGCAGCCGGACAGGGGACCGATACGAGCAGTACTTC
CASSRTGDRYEQYF
>TRBJ2-1|NA|TRBV6-4|TRBD2
TGTGCCAGCAGTGAGGAGCGGGAGACCGATGAGCAGTTCTTC
CASSEERETDEQFF
>TRBJ1-2|once|TRBV6-9|NA
TGTGCCAGCAGTTCTACCCCGGGCGGGAATTATGGCTACACCTTC
CASSSTPGGNYGYTF
>TRBJ2-7|NA|TRBV6-6|NA
TGTGCCAGCGTAGCGGATCGGCCGTACTTC
CASVADRPYF
>TRBJ1-4|NA|TRBV4-2|TRBD1
TGTGCCAGCAGCCAAGAAAGCCCCAAAGGGACAGGGATATGGAAAGAAAAACTGTTTTTT
CASSQESPKGTGIWKEKLFF
>TRBJ2-1|once|TRBV20-1|NA
TGCAGTGCTGCGGACAGATATGAGCAGTTCTTC
CSAADRYEQFF
>TRBJ2-7|few|TRBV11-2|NA
TGTGCCAGCAGCTTAGATTTGCGGGCCAGCTACGAGCAGTACTTC
CASSLDLRASYEQYF
>TRBJ2-4|NA|TRBV28|NA
TGTGCCAGCAGCCCGATGGGAGCACTAGCCAAAAACATTCAGTACTTC
CASSPMGALAKNIQYF
>TRBJ2-7|few|TRBV7-9|TRBD1
TGTGCCAGCAGCTCCCGGAGGGGGACAGGGGCCTACGAGCAGTACTTC
CASSSRRGTGAYEQYF
>TRBJ1-1|NA|TRBV28|NA
TGTGCCAGCAGTTTCACAGGGACGGATGAAGCTTTCTTT
CASSFTGTDEAFF
>TRBJ2-7|NA|TRBV6-5|TRBD1
TGTGCCAGCAGTCAGACAGGGGGAATGAACGAGCAGTACTTC
CASSQTGGMNEQYF
>TRBJ2-1|NA|TRBV2|NA
TGTGCCAGCAGTGATTCAGTGTTAGAGTGGACTAACTACAATGAGCAGTTCTTC
CASSDSVLEWTNYNEQFF
>TRBJ2-1|NA|TRBV5-1|NA
TGCGCCAGCAGTCGAGGAGCGGACTATGAGCAGTTCTTC
CASSRGADYEQFF
>TRBJ1-1|few|TRBV7-2|NA
TGTGCCAGCAGCTTTTTACAGGGGAACACTGAAGCTTTCTTT
CASSFLQGNTEAFF
>TRBJ2-3|NA|TRBV7-9|NA
TGTGCCAGCAGCTCCGGACAGGGAGGGATAAGGGGAGATACGCAGTATTTT
CASSSGQGGIRGDTQYF
>TRBJ1-5|NA|TRBV5-8|TRBD1
TGTGCCAGCAGCTTGTTGGGACAGTATCAGCCCCAGCATTTT
CASSLLGQYQPQHF
>TRBJ1-5|NA|TRBV6-1|NA
TGTGCCAGCAGTGAAGCGCTTCTTGGCAGGGTAAGCAATCAGCCCCAGCATTTT
CASSEALLGRVSNQPQHF
>TRBJ2-1|few|TRBV11-3|NA
TGTGCCAGCAGCTTGAATCAGGGTAATGAGCAGTTCTTC
CASSLNQGNEQFF
>TRBJ2-7|NA|TRBV15|NA
TGTGCCACCAGCAGAGCGAGGGACTCCTACGAGCAGTACTTC
CATSRARDSYEQYF
>TRBJ2-1|few|TRBV6-5|NA
TGTGCCACCCTACCCCCGGGGAAAAGCAATGAGCAGTTCTTC
CATLPPGKSNEQFF
>TRBJ1-1|NA|TRBV9|TRBD1
TGTGCCAGCAGCGTGGGGACAGCAAACACTGAAGCTTTCTTT
CASSVGTANTEAFF
>TRBJ1-2|NA|TRBV7-9|NA
TGCGCCAGCAGCATCTCGACCGGGACTCAAAGAGGCTACACCTTC
CASSISTGTQRGYTF
>TRBJ2-7|NA|TRBV29-1|TRBD1
TGCAGCGGGTGTTGGCAGGGGGCCTCCTACGAGCAGTACTTC
CSGCWQGASYEQYF
>TRBJ2-7|NA|TRBV6-6|NA
TGTGCCAGCAGTTGGTCAGGGGTTTTCGAGCAGTACTTC
CASSWSGVFEQYF